The T cell receptor beta chain under discussion was sequenced for a study of shared clonotypes between healthy human individuals. Only in-frame clones appear in the TCRdb table, and some are missing; sequencing was by immunoSEQ multiplex PCR. Among about 990,000 clones listed, about 80% were seen once. Germline V gives CDR1 GTSNPN, CDR2 SVGIG (reference sequence). This CDR3 comprises 17 residues. V lost 2 bases, J lost 3 bases, and 20 bases lay in between. Input material: memory CD4+ T cells from PBMCs. The subset denotes: CD45RA-negative fraction. The chain joins TRBV30 to TRBJ1-5; TRBD1 might be the D (6 bases). This clonotype originated in a man younger than 30 in good health. Some clones in this sample may be carry-over from other donors' samples. The CDR3 spells CAWSLAGVVVLNQPQHF. CDR3 sequence (DNA): TGTGCCTGGAGTTTAGCAGGGGTTGTCGTCCTCAATCAGCCCCAGCATTTT.